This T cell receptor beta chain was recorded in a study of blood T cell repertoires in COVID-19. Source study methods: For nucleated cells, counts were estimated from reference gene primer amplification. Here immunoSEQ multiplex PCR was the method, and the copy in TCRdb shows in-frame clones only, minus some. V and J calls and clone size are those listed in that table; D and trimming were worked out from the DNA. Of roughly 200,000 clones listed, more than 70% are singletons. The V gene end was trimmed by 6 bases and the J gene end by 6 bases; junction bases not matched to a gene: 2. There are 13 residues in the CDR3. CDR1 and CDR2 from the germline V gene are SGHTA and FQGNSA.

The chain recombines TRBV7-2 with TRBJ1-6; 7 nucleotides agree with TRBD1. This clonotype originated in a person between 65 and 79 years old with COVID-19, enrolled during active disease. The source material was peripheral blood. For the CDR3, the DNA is TGTGCCAGCAGGACAGGGAGTAATTCACCCCTCCACTTT. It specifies CASRTGSNSPLHF.